These 18 T cell receptor beta chains were sequenced from one sample in a study of T cell changes during pregnancy in multiple sclerosis. Profiled with immunoSEQ multiplex PCR; TCRdb holds only in-frame clones, not every one. There are about 57,000 clones in the sample; around 92% occur only once, and 0.2% lies in the top ten. Sequencing was performed on CD4+ T cells from peripheral blood mononuclear cells, taken in the second trimester of pregnancy. The receptors come from a female donor with multiple sclerosis, enrolled in a pregnancy study.

The chain is built from TRBV7-6 and TRBJ2-5, with TRBD1 matching 7 bases. The J segment lost 5 bases and the V segment lost 2 bases, leaving 5 bases of the junction unmatched. Germline loops: CDR1 SGHVS, CDR2 FNYEAQ. CDR3 size: 14 residues. DNA for the CDR3: TGTGCCAGCAGCTTAACAAGGGGGCCCGAGACCCAGTACTTC. As protein: CASSLTRGPETQYF.

The gene calls are TRBV27 and TRBJ1-1; D is possibly TRBD1 (6 bases). The CDR3 is made up of 14 amino acids. V was cut by 6 bases and J by 4 bases, with 15 bases left in between. The germline CDR1 and CDR2 sequences are MNHEY and SMNVEV (reference sequence). CDR3 in amino acids: CASRYGGRFTEAFF. The CDR3 nucleotides read TGTGCCAGCAGATACGGGGGGCGATTCACTGAAGCTTTCTTT.

This clone was seen a few times. V is TRBV2 and J is TRBJ1-5; D gene ambiguous. This CDR3 spans 15 amino acids. Trimming cost V 2 bases and J 7 bases, with 15 bases left between them. From germline, CDR1 is SNHLY and CDR2 FYNNEI. The DNA for the CDR3 is TGTGCCAGCAGTGAAATGGGTCAGGTATACCAGCCCCAGCATTTT. Translated: CASSEMGQVYQPQHF.

This clone occurred once. J is TRBJ2-2 and V is TRBV5-1; TRBD2 might be the D (6 bases). Germline-derived CDR1 and CDR2 are SGHRS and YFSETQ. This CDR3 has 15 amino acids. V lost 4 bases and J lost 5, with 15 bases in between. CDR3 coding DNA: TGCGCCAGCAGCAAGGAGGGCCGGGGAACCGGGGAGCTGTTTTTT. Translation: CASSKEGRGTGELFF.

The V call is TRBV7-6, the J call TRBJ2-5, with D possibly matching TRBD1 (5 bases). The V gene lost 2 bases and the J gene lost 3 bases, with 10 bases spanning the gap. This CDR3 is 14 amino acids long. Germline V gene lookup returns CDR1 SGHVS and CDR2 FNYEAQ. The CDR3 spells CASSLMGQEETQYF. The CDR3 DNA follows: TGTGCCAGCAGCTTAATGGGGCAGGAAGAGACCCAGTACTTC.

The V call is TRBV2, the J call TRBJ1-1; 7 bases are shared with TRBD1. Germline CDR1 is SNHLY and CDR2 is FYNNEI. Unmatched junction bases numbered 9, after V lost 5 bases and J lost 6 bases. The CDR3 loop spans 14 amino acids. In DNA, the CDR3 is TGTGCCAGCAGTCCCGATCCAGGGGGACCTGAAGCTTTCTTT. Translating it yields CASSPDPGGPEAFF. Full variable domain (missing parts from reference TRBV2 and TRBJ1-1): EPEVTQTPSHQVTQMGQEVILRCVPISNHLYFYWYRQILGQKVEFLVSFYNNEISEKSEIFDDQFSVERPDGSNFTLKIRSTKLEDSAMYFCASSPDPGGPEAFFGQGTRLTVV.

The chain uses TRBV28 and TRBJ1-1; D remains ambiguous. The CDR3 runs 15 residues. V was pared by 2 bases and J by 1 base, with 11 bases between. Germline V CDR1 and CDR2: MDHEN, SYDVKM. This chain's CDR3 is CASSLPPGANTEAFF. The CDR3 DNA follows: TGTGCCAGCAGTTTACCGCCGGGAGCGAACACTGAAGCTTTCTTT. Combining the CDR3 with reference TRBV28 and TRBJ1-1 gives the whole variable domain DVKVTQSSRYLVKRTGEKVFLECVQDMDHENMFWYRQDPGLGLRLIYFSYDVKMKEKGDIPEGYSVSREKKERFSLILESASTNQTSMYLCASSLPPGANTEAFFGQGTRLTVV.

The table lists this clone with a count of one. The J gene is TRBJ2-5, the V gene TRBV5-5; 7 nucleotides line up with TRBD1. The CDR3 consists of 14 residues. With 4 bases clipped from V and 9 bases from J, the junction kept 12 bases outside the gene matches. CDR1 SGHKS and CDR2 YYEKEE come from the germline V gene (reference sequence). The CDR3 reads CASSNQTGHRPQYF. The CDR3 nucleotides read TGTGCCAGCAGCAATCAGACAGGGCACCGGCCCCAGTACTTC.

The chain employs TRBV7-3 and TRBJ2-3; 9 bases map to TRBD2. Germline V gives CDR1 SGHTA, CDR2 FQGTGA. This CDR3 spans 18 amino acids. V dropped 2 bases and J dropped 0; count of bases not matched to a gene: 9. The DNA of the CDR3 is TGTGCCAGCAGCTTAGGGGCGGGAGGGCCTCCTAGCACAGATACGCAGTATTTT. This sequence encodes CASSLGAGGPPSTDTQYF. Combining the CDR3 with reference TRBV7-3 and TRBJ2-3 gives the whole variable domain GAGVSQTPSNKVTEKGKYVELRCDPISGHTALYWYRQSLGQGPEFLIYFQGTGAADDSGLPNDRFFAVRPEGSVSTLKIQRTERGDSAVYLCASSLGAGGPPSTDTQYFGPGTRLTVL.

The V call is TRBV4-1, the J call TRBJ2-3; 8 nucleotides match TRBD1. Germline assignment: CDR1 MGHRA and CDR2 YSYEKL. Trimming cost V 4 bases and J 2 bases; bases outside gene matches: 2. The CDR3 is 14 residues long. CDR3 bases: TGCGCCAGCAGCCTGGACAGGGTCACAGATACGCAGTATTTT. It is translated as CASSLDRVTDTQYF.

The chain couples TRBV7-3 to TRBJ2-2; TRBD2 agrees at 10 bases. CDR3 length: 17 amino acids. Germline CDR1 SGHTA, CDR2 FQGTGA. The ends lost 4 bases at V and 6 bases at J; junction bases unmatched: 11. The CDR3 DNA is TGTGCCAGCAGCTCAGCGGTCCTAGCGGGAGACCCCGGGGAGCTGTTTTTT. Amino acids: CASSSAVLAGDPGELFF.

This chain links TRBV19 with TRBJ2-3, with TRBD2 matching over 9 bases. V shed 6 bases, J shed 0 bases, and the junction held 10 bases outside the gene matches. The CDR3 extends over 17 amino acids. The germline gives CDR1 LNHDA, CDR2 SQIVND (reference sequence). The CDR3 reads CASSLGTSSRSTDTQYF. CDR3 DNA: TGTGCCAGTAGCCTAGGGACTAGCTCCCGTAGCACAGATACGCAGTATTTT.

The table lists this clone with a count of one. This chain connects TRBV30 to TRBJ2-3; TRBD2 agrees at 8 bases. The germline V gene has CDR1 GTSNPN and CDR2 SVGIG (reference sequence). CDR3 length equals 14 residues. Germline trimming cut 2 bases from V and 4 bases from J; bases unmatched to any gene: 5. The CDR3 here is CAWSLGGGADTQYF. The CDR3 region has the DNA TGTGCCTGGAGTCTCGGGGGGGGAGCAGATACGCAGTATTTT.

The V call is TRBV7-2, the J call TRBJ2-7; perhaps TRBD2 as D (6 bases). Trimming pared 8 bases from V and 3 bases from J, leaving 8 bases between. The CDR3 has 11 residues. The germline CDR1 and CDR2 sequences are SGHTA and FQGNSA. CDR3 sequence (DNA): TGTGCCAGCGGGCGGGACTACGAGCAGTACTTC. It encodes CASGRDYEQYF.

The chain joins TRBV5-1 to TRBJ2-7; 9 positions match TRBD1. The ends lost 4 bases at V and 6 bases at J; junction bases unmatched: 8. The CDR3 contains 14 residues. Germline CDR1 SGHRS, CDR2 YFSETQ. CDR3 DNA sequence: TGCGCCAGCAGCACGGGACAGGGATTACTCGAGCAGTACTTC. The encoded protein is CASSTGQGLLEQYF. The entire variable domain, with the rest obtained from reference TRBV5-1 and TRBJ2-7, is as follows: KAGVTQTPRYLIKTRGQQVTLSCSPISGHRSVSWYQQTPGQGLQFLFEYFSETQRNKGNFPGRFSGRQFSNSRSEMNVSTLELGDSALYLCASSTGQGLLEQYFGPGTRLTVT.

The CDR3 here is CATRLAGGGHNEQFF. The CDR3 region has the DNA TGCGCCACCAGACTAGCGGGAGGGGGTCACAATGAGCAGTTCTTC. V and J are TRBV10-2 and TRBJ2-1; 14 positions agree with TRBD2. The CDR3 length is 15 residues. Germline V gene data show CDR1 as WSHSY and CDR2 as SAAADI. The trim removed 10 bases at V and 5 bases at J, leaving 7 bases unmatched.

The chain employs TRBV25-1 and TRBJ1-2; D ambiguous. CDR3 length: 14 residues. With 6 bases removed from V and 2 bases from J, the gap between germline ends came to 13 bases. Germline CDR1 MGHDK, CDR2 SYGVNS. CDR3 region: CASSDPPGNYGYTF. The CDR3 DNA sequence: TGTGCCAGCAGCGACCCTCCAGGCAACTATGGCTACACCTTC.

The chain has TRBV19 and TRBJ1-5; TRBD1 might be the D (6 bases). V gave up 8 bases and J gave up 6 bases, with 20 bases separating them. The CDR3 spans 15 residues. Germline-derived CDR1 and CDR2 are LNHDA and SQIVND (reference sequence). The CDR3 here is CASEESGRGGQPQHF. CDR3 DNA: TGTGCCAGTGAGGAGTCTGGCAGGGGCGGTCAGCCCCAGCATTTT.